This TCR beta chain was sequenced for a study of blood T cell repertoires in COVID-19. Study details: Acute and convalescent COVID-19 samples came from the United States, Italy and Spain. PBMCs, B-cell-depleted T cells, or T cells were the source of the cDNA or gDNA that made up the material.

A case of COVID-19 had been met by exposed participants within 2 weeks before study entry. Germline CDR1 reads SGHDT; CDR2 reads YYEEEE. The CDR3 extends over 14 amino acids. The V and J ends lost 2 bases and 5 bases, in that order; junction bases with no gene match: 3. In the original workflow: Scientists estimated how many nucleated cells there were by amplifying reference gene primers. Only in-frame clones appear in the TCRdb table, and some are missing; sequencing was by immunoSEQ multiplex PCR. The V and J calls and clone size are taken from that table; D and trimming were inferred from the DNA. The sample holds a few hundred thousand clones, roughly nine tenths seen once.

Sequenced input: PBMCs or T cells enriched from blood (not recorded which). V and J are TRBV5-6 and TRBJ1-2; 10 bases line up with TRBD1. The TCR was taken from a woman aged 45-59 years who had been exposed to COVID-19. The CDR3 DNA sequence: TGTGCCAGCAGCTTAGGGACAGGGGTTTATGGCTACACCTTC. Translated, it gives CASSLGTGVYGYTF.